This entry is about one TCR beta chain. The sample originates from a study of blood T cell repertoires in COVID-19. As for the study in general: Spain, Italy and the United States supplied samples that represented acute and convalescent COVID-19. T cells, B-cell-depleted T cells, or PBMCs supplied cDNA or gDNA.

CDR1 and CDR2 from the germline V gene are MNHNS and SASEGT. This CDR3 has 17 residues. Trimming took 4 bases from V and 4 from J; bases not matched to a gene: 11. Authors' processing steps: Amplification of reference gene primers was used by the study to estimate nucleated cell counts. Measured with immunoSEQ multiplex PCR; TCRdb has only the in-frame clones, and not every one. V, J and clone size are taken as reported in that table, and D and trimming were inferred from the DNA itself. Of some 700,000 clones detected, approximately 90% appear once; the ten largest clones hold roughly 0.25%. Input material: peripheral blood. The chain employs TRBV6-1 and TRBJ1-4; TRBD1 aligns across 8 bases. The sequence came from a woman in her late teens or twenties with acute or convalescent COVID-19. CDR3: CASSGEPGGYSNEKLFF. The CDR3 DNA reads TGTGCCAGCAGTGGGGAGCCAGGGGGCTATAGTAATGAAAAACTGTTTTTT.